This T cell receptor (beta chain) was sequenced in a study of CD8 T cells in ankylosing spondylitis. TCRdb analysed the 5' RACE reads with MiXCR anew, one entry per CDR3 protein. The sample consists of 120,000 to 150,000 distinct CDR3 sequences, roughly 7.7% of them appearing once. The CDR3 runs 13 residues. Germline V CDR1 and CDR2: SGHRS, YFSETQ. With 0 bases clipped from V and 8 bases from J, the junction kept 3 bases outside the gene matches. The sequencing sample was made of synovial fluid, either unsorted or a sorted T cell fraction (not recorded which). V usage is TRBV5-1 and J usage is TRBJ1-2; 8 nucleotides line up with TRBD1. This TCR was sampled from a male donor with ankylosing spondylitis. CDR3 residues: CASSLGQGNGYTF. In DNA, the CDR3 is TGCGCCAGCAGCTTGGGACAGGGGAACGGCTACACCTTC. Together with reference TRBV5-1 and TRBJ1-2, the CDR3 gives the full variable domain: KAGVTQTPRYLIKTRGQQVTLSCSPISGHRSVSWYQQTPGQGLQFLFEYFSETQRNKGNFPGRFSGRQFSNSRSEMNVSTLELGDSALYLCASSLGQGNGYTFGSGTRLTVV.